The following is a T cell receptor beta chain sequence with its context. The sample belongs to a study of blood T cells in healthy people across ages. Sample-barcoded 5' priming and a J-beta primer mix drove a second PCR of about 7 to 12 cycles. TCRdb independently ran MiXCR on the 5' RACE reads; one entry per CDR3 protein. The table has 1.5 million to 2 million distinct CDR3 sequences, about 39% seen once. The sequence came from a human donor in good health. What was sequenced was blood.

The CDR3 spells CASSDRGSGYTF. The DNA for the CDR3 is TGTGCCAGCAGTGACAGGGGCAGCGGCTACACCTTC. The genes are TRBV2 and TRBJ1-2; perhaps TRBD1 as D (6 bases). The V end was cut by 3 bases, the J end by 8 bases, with 10 bases between. Per the germline V gene, CDR1 is SNHLY and CDR2 is FYNNEI. The length of the CDR3 is 12 residues.